Shown below are 3 T cell receptor beta chains from a single sample sequenced in a study of beta chain features in type 1 diabetes. Since all of the isolated RNA was reverse transcribed, expressed TCRB transcripts were what got sequenced. Profiling relied on immunoSEQ multiplex PCR, and the TCRdb table lists in-frame clones only, not all of them. The sample comprises fewer than 550,000 clones, 11% of which are singletons, and approximately 0.05% rests with the top ten. Input material: naive CD4+ T cells from blood. The origin of the receptors is a woman aged 18-30 years in good health.

The rearrangement joins TRBV14 to TRBJ2-4, with D perhaps matching TRBD1 or TRBD2 (5 bases each). Trimming took 0 bases from V and 9 from J, leaving 12 bases between them. Germline CDR1 reads SGHDN; CDR2 reads FVKESK. The CDR3 spans 14 residues. CDR3 amino acids: CASSQDLPGTIQYF. The CDR3 nucleotides are TGTGCCAGCAGCCAAGATCTGCCAGGGACCATTCAGTACTTC.

The J gene is TRBJ2-4, the V gene TRBV2; D remains unclear. CDR1 and CDR2 from the germline V gene are SNHLY and FYNNEI. This CDR3 region has 12 residues. Trimming shortened V by 7 bases and J by 0 bases, and 4 bases separated the two germline ends. DNA of the CDR3: TGTGCCAGCACGGTAGCCAAAAACATTCAGTACTTC. This sequence encodes CASTVAKNIQYF. Looking up the rest from reference TRBV2 and TRBJ2-4 gives the full variable domain: EPEVTQTPSHQVTQMGQEVILRCVPISNHLYFYWYRQILGQKVEFLVSFYNNEISEKSEIFDDQFSVERPDGSNFTLKIRSTKLEDSAMYFCASTVAKNIQYFGAGTRLSVL.

This clone has more than one count but fewer than ten. The rearrangement uses TRBV6-5 and TRBJ2-1; D unclear. The CDR3 totals 16 residues. CDR1 and CDR2 from the germline V gene are MNHEY and SVGAGI. Deletions cut 2 bases from V and 7 bases from J, with 18 bases between. CDR3 DNA: TGTGCCAGCAGTTACCTACCGTTTAGGAAGGTGAATGAGCAGTTCTTC. This gives the protein CASSYLPFRKVNEQFF.